Below, 21 T cell receptor beta chains from the same sample are listed, as sequenced in a study of blood T cell repertoires in COVID-19. The data were produced by immunoSEQ multiplex PCR, yet TCRdb's version contains in-frame clones alone and is incomplete. There are about 230,000 clones in the sample; approximately 82% occur only once, and around 6% lies in the top ten. Input material: peripheral blood. The receptor source for this set is a man of 80 years or more with acute or convalescent COVID-19.

The gene calls are TRBV5-1 and TRBJ1-4, with D tentatively TRBD1 (5 bases). This CDR3 has 15 residues. Germline V gives CDR1 SGHRS, CDR2 YFSETQ. Trimming cost V 3 bases and J 0 bases, with 9 bases left between them. CDR3 sequence: CASSSTQATNEKLFF. In nucleotides, the CDR3 is TGCGCCAGCAGCTCTACACAGGCAACTAATGAAAAACTGTTTTTT.

The V gene is TRBV28, the J gene TRBJ2-5, with TRBD1 matching over 10 bases. The CDR3 has 16 residues. J was trimmed by 4 bases and V by 8 bases; bases with no gene match: 13. Germline lookup yields CDR1 MDHEN and CDR2 SYDVKM. The CDR3 protein is CASGIRGQGLGETQYF. The CDR3 DNA sequence: TGTGCCAGCGGAATTAGGGGACAGGGGTTGGGAGAGACCCAGTACTTC. Complete variable domain (other parts from reference TRBV28 and TRBJ2-5): DVKVTQSSRYLVKRTGEKVFLECVQDMDHENMFWYRQDPGLGLRLIYFSYDVKMKEKGDIPEGYSVSREKKERFSLILESASTNQTSMYLCASGIRGQGLGETQYFGPGTRLLVL.

The chain carries TRBV2 and TRBJ2-7; D is possibly TRBD1 (6 bases). Germline V lookup: CDR1 SNHLY, CDR2 FYNNEI. This CDR3 has 15 amino acids. The ends were cut back, 3 bases at V and 5 bases at J, with 17 bases in the middle. CDR3 DNA sequence: TGTGCCAGCAGTGATCTACAGGGCCTTGGGAACGAGCAGTACTTC. This encodes CASSDLQGLGNEQYF.

The chain combines TRBV6-6 with TRBJ2-7; 7 bases line up with TRBD1. The J segment lost 4 bases and the V segment lost 4 bases, leaving 4 bases of the junction unmatched. This CDR3 comprises 13 residues. Germline CDR1 reads MNHNY; CDR2 reads SVGAGI (reference sequence). The CDR3 bases are TGTGCCAGCAGTTCTGGACAGGATTACGAGCAGTACTTC. Its translation is CASSSGQDYEQYF.

The chain couples TRBV6-5 to TRBJ2-1; D unresolved. The germline V gene has CDR1 MNHEY and CDR2 SVGAGI. V was cut by 5 bases and J by 9 bases, with 11 bases left in between. The CDR3 is 12 residues long. CDR3 sequence: CASSPQVIEQFF. The CDR3 DNA reads TGTGCCAGCAGTCCCCAGGTGATTGAGCAGTTCTTC.

The rearrangement links TRBV12-3 or TRBV12-4 to TRBJ2-4; 7 nucleotides match TRBD2. The CDR3 spans 13 residues. Trimming cost V 7 bases and J 1 base; bases outside gene matches: 1. The CDR3 sequence is CASTGGAKNIQYF. CDR3 DNA: TGTGCCAGCACCGGGGGGGCCAAAAACATTCAGTACTTC.

The chain employs TRBV12-5 and TRBJ1-1; D possibly corresponds to TRBD1 (6 bases). V was shortened by 3 bases and J by 4 bases, with 9 bases between the two germline ends. Germline CDR1 reads LGHNT; CDR2 reads FRNRAP. This CDR3 contains 13 residues. This chain's CDR3 is CASGFQGSTEAFF. The CDR3 nucleotides are TGTGCTAGTGGTTTTCAGGGGAGCACTGAAGCTTTCTTT. The variable domain in full, with the rest retrieved from reference TRBV12-5 and TRBJ1-1, is DARVTQTPRHKVTEMGQEVTMRCQPILGHNTVFWYRQTMMQGLELLAYFRNRAPLDDSGMPKDRFSAEMPDATLATLKIQPSEPRDSAVYFCASGFQGSTEAFFGQGTRLTVV.

The rearrangement links TRBV25-1 to TRBJ2-2, with a possible D match to TRBD1 (6 bases). Trimming took 4 bases from V and 5 from J, leaving 11 bases between them. The V gene's germline CDR1 is MGHDK and CDR2 SYGVNS. This CDR3 spans 14 amino acids. The CDR3 DNA sequence: TGTGCCAGCAGTGCCCGGGACACTACCGGGGAGCTGTTTTTT. Translating gives CASSARDTTGELFF.

The chain has TRBV2 and TRBJ1-5; D not certain. V lost 3 bases and J 6 bases, leaving 15 bases between the germline ends. Germline V lookup: CDR1 SNHLY, CDR2 FYNNEI. The CDR3 loop spans 15 amino acids. CDR3 in DNA: TGTGCCAGCAGTGAGTCGGTCATAAGAACTCAGCCCCAGCATTTT. Translated, it gives CASSESVIRTQPQHF. Full variable domain (outside the CDR3, taken from reference TRBV2 and TRBJ1-5): EPEVTQTPSHQVTQMGQEVILRCVPISNHLYFYWYRQILGQKVEFLVSFYNNEISEKSEIFDDQFSVERPDGSNFTLKIRSTKLEDSAMYFCASSESVIRTQPQHFGDGTRLSIL.

This clone was detected only once. The chain combines TRBV9 with TRBJ2-1, with no clear D. The V gene lost 0 bases and the J gene lost 0 bases, with 10 bases spanning the gap. CDR1 and CDR2 (germline): SGDLS, YYNGEE. The CDR3 is 16 residues long. CDR3 protein: CASSVAGTSSYNEQFF. In nucleotides, the CDR3 is TGTGCCAGCAGCGTAGCGGGTACCAGCTCCTACAATGAGCAGTTCTTC.

The chain has TRBV18 and TRBJ2-7, with 10 bases aligning to TRBD2. With 5 bases clipped from V and 3 bases from J, the junction kept 4 bases outside the gene matches. Germline CDR1 and CDR2: KGHSH and LQKENI. The CDR3 runs to 14 residues. The CDR3 region is CASSAGLANYEQYF. CDR3 coding DNA: TGTGCCAGCTCAGCGGGACTAGCGAACTACGAGCAGTACTTC.

The chain carries TRBV29-1 and TRBJ2-1, with 8 bases identical to TRBD2. The CDR3 runs 16 residues. Per the germline V gene, CDR1 is SQVTM and CDR2 is ANQGSEA. After removal of 4 bases from V and 0 bases from J, the junction contained 8 bases not matched to a gene. CDR3 sequence reads: CSVVGRAGHSYNEQFF. The CDR3 coding sequence is TGCAGCGTTGTCGGGAGGGCCGGACACTCCTACAATGAGCAGTTCTTC.

The CDR3 region is CASSPLQTDTEAFF. Here the CDR3 DNA reads TGTGCCAGCTCACCTTTACAGACGGACACTGAAGCTTTCTTT. The V call is TRBV18, the J call TRBJ1-1; no definite D call. Per germline, CDR1 KGHSH and CDR2 LQKENI. Between the trimmed V and J ends, which lost 3 bases and 3 bases, there was a span of 11 bases. This CDR3 comprises 14 residues.

This chain joins TRBV27 and TRBJ1-5; tentatively, D is TRBD1 (5 bases). CDR3 length: 15 residues. V lost 10 bases and J 1 base, leaving 17 bases between the germline ends. The germline V gene has CDR1 MNHEY and CDR2 SMNVEV (reference sequence). The CDR3 sequence: CATRAGVLSNQPQHF. The CDR3 DNA sequence: TGTGCCACAAGGGCGGGGGTCTTAAGCAATCAGCCCCAGCATTTT.

The rearrangement uses TRBV15 and TRBJ1-4, with D uncertain. Germline V lookup: CDR1 LNHNV, CDR2 YYDKDF (reference sequence). There are 14 residues in the CDR3. Trimming stripped 1 base from V and 4 bases from J, with 7 bases between. This CDR3 reads CATSRGAHNEKLFF. DNA of the CDR3: TGTGCCACCAGCAGAGGAGCCCATAATGAAAAACTGTTTTTT.

This chain's CDR3 is CASRRKQGGLETQYF. The DNA of the CDR3 is TGTGCCAGCAGGCGAAAACAGGGAGGGCTAGAAACCCAGTACTTC. V usage is TRBV27 and J usage is TRBJ2-5; D might be TRBD2 (7 bases). CDR3 length: 15 amino acids. With 6 bases removed from V and 8 bases from J, the gap between germline ends came to 22 bases. Per the germline V gene, CDR1 is MNHEY and CDR2 is SMNVEV (reference sequence).

The chain carries TRBV7-9 and TRBJ2-5; 13 bases align to TRBD2. This CDR3 spans 15 amino acids. V was clipped by 5 bases and J by 5 bases; unmatched bases: 5. Germline CDR1 and CDR2: SEHNR and FQNEAQ (reference sequence). CDR3 region: CASSPGLAGWETQYF. CDR3 coding DNA: TGTGCCAGCAGCCCGGGACTAGCGGGGTGGGAGACCCAGTACTTC.

This chain joins TRBV30 and TRBJ1-6; D is possibly TRBD1 (6 bases). The CDR3 is made up of 14 amino acids. Germline V gene sequence: CDR1 GTSNPN, CDR2 SVGIG (reference sequence). Trimming removed 5 bases at V and 5 bases at J, with 13 bases between. In nucleotides, the CDR3 is TGTGCCTGGTCCCAACAGGGAAATAATTCACCCCTCCACTTT. Residues: CAWSQQGNNSPLHF.

The rearrangement uses TRBV19 and TRBJ1-1, with D hard to call. Germline-derived CDR1 and CDR2 are LNHDA and SQIVND (reference sequence). This CDR3 is built from 11 residues. V shed 9 bases and J shed 8 bases, with 13 bases lying between them. The DNA of the CDR3 is TGTGCCAGCCGTCCCGGGAACGAAGCTTTCTTT. The encoded protein is CASRPGNEAFF.

J is TRBJ2-3 and V is TRBV6-5, with TRBD1 matching over 11 bases. CDR1 MNHEY and CDR2 SVGAGI come from the germline V gene. The length of the CDR3 is 13 residues. Trimming at V came to 6 bases and at J to 6 bases, leaving 2 bases not matched to a gene. In DNA form, the CDR3 reads TGTGCCAGCAGGGACAGGGGGCCCGATACGCAGTATTTT. Translating it yields CASRDRGPDTQYF.

This clone was counted between two and nine times. The chain joins TRBV19 to TRBJ1-5; 7 bases agree with TRBD1. The trim removed 4 bases at V and 3 bases at J, leaving 6 bases unmatched. Looked up from germline, CDR1 is LNHDA and CDR2 is SQIVND (reference sequence). CDR3 size: 15 residues. The CDR3 reads CASSTGGNNNQPQHF. The CDR3 DNA reads TGTGCCAGTAGTACAGGGGGGAATAACAATCAGCCCCAGCATTTT.